In its sample, the clone carrying this T cell receptor (beta chain) was seen a few times. TCRdb analysed the RACE reads with MiXCR anew, one entry per CDR3 protein. The data hold roughly 120,000 distinct CDR3 sequences, with roughly 13% observed a single time. The germline gives CDR1 WSHSY, CDR2 SAAADI. The CDR3 runs to 15 residues. V gave up 5 bases and J gave up 0 bases; unmatched junction bases: 3. As to time point: patch test 1, 2 weeks after DPC sensitization. The treatment here: therapeutic diphenylcyclopropenone sensitization with weekly scalp DPC. This sample was included in a study of human T cells and chemical hapten exposure.

The TCR was taken from a man between 18 and 29 years old with alopecia areata. Some clones in this sample may be carry-over from other donors' samples. Specimen: whole blood, collected in connection with sensitization to the hapten diphenylcyclopropenone (DPC). The chain couples TRBV10-2 to TRBJ2-3; 9 bases line up with TRBD1. CDR3 residues: CASSKGTGSTDTQYF. The CDR3 DNA sequence: TGCGCCAGCAGTAAGGGGACAGGGAGCACAGATACGCAGTATTTT.